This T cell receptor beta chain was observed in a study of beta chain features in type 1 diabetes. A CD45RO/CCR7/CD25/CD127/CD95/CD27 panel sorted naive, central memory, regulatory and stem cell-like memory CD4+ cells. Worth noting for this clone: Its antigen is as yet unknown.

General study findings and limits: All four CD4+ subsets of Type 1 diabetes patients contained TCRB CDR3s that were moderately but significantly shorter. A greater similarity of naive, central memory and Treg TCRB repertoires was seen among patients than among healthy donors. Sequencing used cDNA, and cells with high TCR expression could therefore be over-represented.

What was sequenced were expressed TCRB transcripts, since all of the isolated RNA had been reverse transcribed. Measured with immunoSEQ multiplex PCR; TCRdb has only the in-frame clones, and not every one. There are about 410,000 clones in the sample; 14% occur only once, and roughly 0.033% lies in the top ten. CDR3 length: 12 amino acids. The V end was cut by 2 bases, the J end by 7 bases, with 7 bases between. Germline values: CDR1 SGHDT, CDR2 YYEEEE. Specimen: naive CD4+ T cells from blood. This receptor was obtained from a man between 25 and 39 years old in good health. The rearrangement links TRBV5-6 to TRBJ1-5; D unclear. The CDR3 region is CASSFEGQPQHF. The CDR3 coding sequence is TGTGCCAGCAGCTTCGAGGGCCAGCCCCAGCATTTT.